This T cell receptor beta chain was sequenced during a study of post-analysis software for immune sequencing data. On the study more broadly: The cohort encompassed relapsing-remitting, secondary progressive and progressive-relapsing multiple sclerosis disease courses. Study-level points and caveats: The study found TRBV5-6, TRBV5-1 and TRBV20-1 among a few TRBV segments more frequent in patients than controls.

This clonotype was observed a few times. No antigen is known for it. Unique molecular identifiers were carried by the TCR beta cDNA libraries. TCRdb re-called the PCR reads through MiXCR, storing one row per CDR3 protein. This table holds fewer than 850,000 distinct CDR3 sequences, 30% found once. V lost 5 bases, J lost 5 bases, and 4 bases stayed unmatched. Germline values: CDR1 KGHDR, CDR2 SFDVKD. The CDR3 is made up of 14 amino acids. The sequenced sample was blood. The sequence was collected from a girl under 18 with multiple sclerosis. This sequence joins TRBV24-1 and TRBJ2-1; 8 nucleotides line up with TRBD1. CDR3 loop: CATSGQGLHNEQFF. The DNA for the CDR3 is TGTGCCACCAGTGGACAGGGGCTCCACAATGAGCAGTTCTTC.